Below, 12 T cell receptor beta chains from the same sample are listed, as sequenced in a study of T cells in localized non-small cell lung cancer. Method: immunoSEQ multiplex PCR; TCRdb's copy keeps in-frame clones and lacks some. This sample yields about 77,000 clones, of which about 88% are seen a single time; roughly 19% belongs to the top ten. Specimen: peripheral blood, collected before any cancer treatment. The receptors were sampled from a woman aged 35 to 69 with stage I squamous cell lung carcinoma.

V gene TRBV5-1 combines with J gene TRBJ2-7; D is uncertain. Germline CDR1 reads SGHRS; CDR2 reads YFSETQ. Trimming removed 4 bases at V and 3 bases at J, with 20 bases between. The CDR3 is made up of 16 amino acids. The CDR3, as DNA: TGCGCCAGCAGCGGACGGCAAGTAAATGGGCACTACGAGCAGTACTTC. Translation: CASSGRQVNGHYEQYF.

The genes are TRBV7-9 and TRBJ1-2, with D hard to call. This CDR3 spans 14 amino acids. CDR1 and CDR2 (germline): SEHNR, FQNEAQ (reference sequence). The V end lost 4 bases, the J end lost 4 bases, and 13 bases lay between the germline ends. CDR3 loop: CASSSPERSYGYTF. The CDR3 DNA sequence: TGTGCCAGCAGCTCCCCAGAGCGGAGCTATGGCTACACCTTC.

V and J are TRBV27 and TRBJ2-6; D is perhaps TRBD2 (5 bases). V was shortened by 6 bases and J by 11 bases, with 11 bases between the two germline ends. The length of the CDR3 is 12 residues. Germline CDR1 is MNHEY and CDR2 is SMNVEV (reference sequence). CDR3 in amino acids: CASREDGHVLTF. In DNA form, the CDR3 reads TGTGCCAGCAGGGAGGATGGGCACGTCCTGACTTTC. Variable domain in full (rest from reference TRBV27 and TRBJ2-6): EAQVTQNPRYLITVTGKKLTVTCSQNMNHEYMSWYRQDPGLGLRQIYYSMNVEVTDKGDVPEGYKVSRKEKRNFPLILESPSPNQTSLYFCASREDGHVLTFGAGSRLTVL.

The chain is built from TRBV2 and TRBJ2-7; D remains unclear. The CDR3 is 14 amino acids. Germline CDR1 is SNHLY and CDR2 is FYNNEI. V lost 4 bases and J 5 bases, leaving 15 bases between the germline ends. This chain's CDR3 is CASSVLPLPHEQYF. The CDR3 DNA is TGTGCCAGCAGTGTCTTGCCCCTTCCACACGAGCAGTACTTC. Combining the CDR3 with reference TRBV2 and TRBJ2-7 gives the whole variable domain EPEVTQTPSHQVTQMGQEVILRCVPISNHLYFYWYRQILGQKVEFLVSFYNNEISEKSEIFDDQFSVERPDGSNFTLKIRSTKLEDSAMYFCASSVLPLPHEQYFGPGTRLTVT.

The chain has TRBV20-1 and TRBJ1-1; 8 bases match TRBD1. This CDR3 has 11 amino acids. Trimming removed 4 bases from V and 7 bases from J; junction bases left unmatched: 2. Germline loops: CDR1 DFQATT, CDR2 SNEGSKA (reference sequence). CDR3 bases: TGCAGTGCTACGGACAGGGTTGAAGCTTTCTTT. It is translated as CSATDRVEAFF.

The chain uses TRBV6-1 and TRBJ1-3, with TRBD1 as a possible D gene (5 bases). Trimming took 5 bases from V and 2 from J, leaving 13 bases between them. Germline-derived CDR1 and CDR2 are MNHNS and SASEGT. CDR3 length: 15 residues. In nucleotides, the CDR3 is TGTGCCAGCAGTATCCCACTGACAGCTGGAAACACCATATATTTT. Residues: CASSIPLTAGNTIYF.

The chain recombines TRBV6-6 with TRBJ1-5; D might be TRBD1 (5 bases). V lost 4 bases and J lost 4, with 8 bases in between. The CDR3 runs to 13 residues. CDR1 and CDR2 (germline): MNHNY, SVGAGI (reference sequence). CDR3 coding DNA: TGTGCCAGCAGTTCGGCAGGGAATCAGCCCCAGCATTTT. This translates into CASSSAGNQPQHF.

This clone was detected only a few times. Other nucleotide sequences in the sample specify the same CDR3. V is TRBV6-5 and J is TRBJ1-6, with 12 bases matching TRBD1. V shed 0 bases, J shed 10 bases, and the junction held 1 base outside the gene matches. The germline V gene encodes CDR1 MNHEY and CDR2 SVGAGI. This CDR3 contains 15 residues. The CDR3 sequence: CASSYSGQGASPLHF. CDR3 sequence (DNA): TGTGCCAGCAGTTACTCGGGACAGGGGGCCTCACCCCTCCACTTT.

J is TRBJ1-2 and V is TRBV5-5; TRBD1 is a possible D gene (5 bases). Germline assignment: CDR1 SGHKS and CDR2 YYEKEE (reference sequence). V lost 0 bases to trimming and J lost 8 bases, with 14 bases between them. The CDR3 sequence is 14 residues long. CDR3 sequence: CASSLAGAKGGYTF. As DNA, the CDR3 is TGTGCCAGCAGCTTGGCCGGGGCAAAAGGGGGCTACACCTTC.

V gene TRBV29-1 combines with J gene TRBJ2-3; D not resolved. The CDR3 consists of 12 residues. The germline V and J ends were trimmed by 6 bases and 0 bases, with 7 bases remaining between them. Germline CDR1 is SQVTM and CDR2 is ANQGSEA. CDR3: CSVGVSTDTQYF. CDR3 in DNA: TGCAGCGTGGGCGTTAGCACAGATACGCAGTATTTT.

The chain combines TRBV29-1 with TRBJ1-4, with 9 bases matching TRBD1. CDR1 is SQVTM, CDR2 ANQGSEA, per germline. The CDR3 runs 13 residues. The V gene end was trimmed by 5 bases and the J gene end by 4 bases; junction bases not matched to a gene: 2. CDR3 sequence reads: CSVRTGDNEKLFF. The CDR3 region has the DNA TGCAGCGTTAGGACAGGGGATAATGAAAAACTGTTTTTT.

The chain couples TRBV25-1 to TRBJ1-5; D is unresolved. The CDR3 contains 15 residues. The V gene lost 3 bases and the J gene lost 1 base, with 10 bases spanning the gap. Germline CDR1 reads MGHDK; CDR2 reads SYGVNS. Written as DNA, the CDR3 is TGTGCCAGCAGTGATCCACAGAGCAGCAATCAGCCCCAGCATTTT. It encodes CASSDPQSSNQPQHF.